This T cell receptor (beta chain) was obtained from a study of cytomegalovirus exposure and HLA in healthy donors. Study overall: Of all 400 or so donors who were genotyped, 70% to 85% belonged to the Caucasian-associated ancestry cluster. General study points: Later work found that TCR association rates differed between HLA loci; DRB1 had the most and HLA-C the fewest.

With 60 Vbeta and 13 Jbeta primers, the PCR was carried out. Using immunoSEQ multiplex PCR, the repertoire was profiled, and TCRdb retains in-frame clones only, with some absent. The sample has a few hundred thousand clones; about four fifths are singletons. The donors (healthy individuals) were bone marrow donors. This clone was picked up a small number of times. Its specificity is not known. From germline, CDR1 is MDHEN and CDR2 SYDVKM. The V gene lost 5 bases and the J gene lost 14 bases, with 22 bases spanning the gap. The CDR3 is 14 residues long. The specimen was PBMCs. V gene TRBV28 combines with J gene TRBJ2-1; no clear D. This TCR came from a girl aged 2 to 10 in good health and CMV-seronegative. The CDR3 sequence: CASSTPLPEKFEFF. Here the CDR3 DNA reads TGTGCCAGCAGTACACCTCTTCCGGAGAAATTTGAGTTCTTC.